This T cell receptor (beta chain) came from a study of T cell repertoires in cytomegalovirus infection. For the study at large: Selected CMV epitopes included recently identified HLA-C-restricted ones as well as well-studied HLA-B-restricted ones. Regarding the study as a whole: Carriers of CMV and the relevant HLA type were discriminated by public TCR beta frequency. In two of eight donors, the top clonotype was HLA-C-restricted CMV-specific.

A remark on this clonotype: Antigen unknown.

A single record per CDR3 protein comes from TCRdb applying MiXCR to the reads. The data show around 310,000 distinct CDR3 sequences, with 25% to 30% seen just once and 20% held by the top ten. Trimming removed 4 bases from V and 2 bases from J; junction bases left unmatched: 7. Germline V gene data show CDR1 as ENHRY and CDR2 as SYGVKD. The CDR3 has 15 amino acids. The rearrangement uses TRBV10-3 and TRBJ2-5, with 7 bases matching TRBD1. Sequences were derived from cultured PBMCs, sampled from culture after CMV antigen stimulation. This TCR derives from a human donor in good health (CMV status not recorded). Some clones in this sample may be carry-over from other donors' samples. CDR3 sequence reads: CAISGPGQHQETQYF. Written as DNA, the CDR3 is TGTGCCATCAGTGGACCGGGACAGCATCAAGAGACCCAGTACTTC.